A selection of T cell receptor beta chains follows, all from one sample in a study of shared clonotypes between healthy human individuals. Clones were read by immunoSEQ multiplex PCR, and TCRdb kept only the in-frame ones, dropping some. In the table there are a few million clones, about 92% of which are singletons. The sample was naive CD4+ T cells from PBMCs. Every receptor here comes from a man aged 18 to 29 in good health. Some clones in this sample may be carry-over from other donors' samples. The conserved cysteine and the conserved F or W are not part of the CDR3 here.

V	CDR3
TRBV28	ASSRVEGNGNTIY
TRBV27	ASSLGAVLGEQF
TRBV7-9	ASSSRPGGASGANVLT
TRBV5-6	ASSLWTSGRVSYEQY
TRBV29-1	SALGLADETQY
TRBV19	ASRRTGDGHEQY
TRBV28	ASSLDRGHEQY
TRBV27	ASSLAGVATQY
TRBV18	ASITGGTPGKLF
TRBV19	ASSIVSGGNQPQH
TRBV6-5	ASRSQPGFANEQF
TRBV28	ASSPWTGWGNQPQH
TRBV2	ASSGPGQGAIRNTEAF
TRBV5-1	ASSLTGLSQETQY
TRBV18	ASSPVPTGINTIY
TRBV6-5	ASSYSTGKNIQY
TRBV11-3	ASSLGLAGYNEQF
TRBV5-5	ASSPDLRPADPVQY
TRBV10-1	ASSESRRSYEQY
TRBV2	ASRVALAGADTQY
TRBV15	ATSSSSAAGRETQY
TRBV10-1	ASRAVAGTGEQF
TRBV15	ATSRGSNQPQH
TRBV5-5	ASSFLTGDTEAF
TRBV29-1	SVEPAGGPYEQF
TRBV7-2	ASSLVAATTGELF
TRBV6-6	ASRSTGISYGYT
TRBV7-9	ASGRGSHPTEAF
TRBV7-2	ASSFYRGSYEQY
TRBV28	ASSLRTSAFYEQY
TRBV5-6	ASSLLGGRGEKLF
TRBV5-1	ASSPQSGLSYGYT
TRBV9	ASSVGSSEEKLF
TRBV7-3	ASRLAGGPNEQF
TRBV9	ASSVVGGARETQY
TRBV30	AWNYPGQGINEQY
TRBV5-1	ASSLVGLLGTEAF
TRBV4-2	ASSLDRGETQY
TRBV2	ASREGQSNQPQH
TRBV5-6	ASSLVGTGPLY
TRBV30	AWSVPGTVNTEAF
TRBV6-6	ASSYRTSGSADTQY
TRBV9	ASSVWSKGVNTEAF
TRBV7-2	ASSDLRGRSSYNEQF
TRBV4-2	ASSQDGTGGSTNQPQH
TRBV7-3	ASSLQGSTDTQY
TRBV6-1	ASSPMGASEKLF
TRBV9	ASSPRGGNTGELF
TRBV7-3	ASSSTPTVPQETQY
TRBV19	ASSRKQGSGANVLT
TRBV5-1	ASSLGSSGETYEQY